Sequencing of this T cell receptor beta chain was carried out in a study of cytomegalovirus exposure and HLA in healthy donors. Overall study findings and caveats: As a later analysis showed, a missense DCLRE1C variant was linked to trimming of TCR beta V- and J-genes. In a later analysis, most CMV-associated TCR beta chains appeared HLA-restricted.

Turning to this clone: The antigen is undetermined.

This CDR3 is built from 14 residues. Germline CDR1 and CDR2: MNHEY and SVGAGI. V was clipped by 2 bases and J by 5 bases, with 10 bases between them. Primers: 60 Vbeta forward and 13 Jbeta reverse. Produced via immunoSEQ multiplex PCR; TCRdb's table is partial and in-frame only. This sample has about 63,000 clones; around 68% occur once, and the top ten carry nearly 25%. The sample was PBMCs. This TCR derives from a man aged 50 to 59 in good health and CMV-seropositive. The chain recombines TRBV6-5 with TRBJ2-1; D remains ambiguous. Written as DNA, the CDR3 is TGTGCCAGCAGTTACCTGGGCTCTGACAATGAGCAGTTCTTC. Translated, it gives CASSYLGSDNEQFF.